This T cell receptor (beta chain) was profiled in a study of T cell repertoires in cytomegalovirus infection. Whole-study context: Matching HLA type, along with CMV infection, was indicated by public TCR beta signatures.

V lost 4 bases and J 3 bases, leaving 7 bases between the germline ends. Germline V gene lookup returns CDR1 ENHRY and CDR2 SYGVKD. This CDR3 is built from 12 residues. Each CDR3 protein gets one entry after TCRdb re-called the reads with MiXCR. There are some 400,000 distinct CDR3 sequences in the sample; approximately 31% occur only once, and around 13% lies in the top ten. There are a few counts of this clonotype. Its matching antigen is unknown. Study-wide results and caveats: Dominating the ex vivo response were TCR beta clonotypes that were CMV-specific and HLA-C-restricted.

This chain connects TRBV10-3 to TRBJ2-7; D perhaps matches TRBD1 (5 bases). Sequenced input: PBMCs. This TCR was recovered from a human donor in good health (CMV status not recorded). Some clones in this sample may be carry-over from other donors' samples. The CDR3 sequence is CAISGDSYEQYF. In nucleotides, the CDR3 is TGTGCCATCAGTGGAGACAGCTACGAGCAGTACTTC.